One and the same sample provided the 14 T cell receptor beta chains below, sequenced in a study of spatial heterogeneity in lung cancer (dated by TCRdb to about 2019). Reading the label with the study, this specimen's time point is: sample taken at primary tumor resection. TCR sequencing used whole RNA extracted from tumor and nontumor lung tissue, or from cryopreserved PBMC samples, without cell sorting. Library creation used 5' RACE. TCRdb shows the sequencer as NextSeq 500. TCRdb's own reprocessing of the public reads used fastp at Q25 and MiXCR and kept productive beta chains. Every entry covers one CDR3 protein and lists the most common genes and DNA from its rows. This sample has approximately 11,000 distinct CDR3 sequences in its table, and about 6.2% of those were observed once. 10% of the sample is held by the ten biggest clonotypes. Sequenced material: normal lung tissue next to the tumor, taken at surgery. These receptors all stem from a male donor with early-stage non-small cell lung cancer.

The sample holds many counts of this clonotype. Because this beta chain is a stray read in a library intended to capture alpha chains, its abundance should not be given much weight. V gene TRBV5-1 combines with J gene TRBJ1-5; weak D call: TRBD1 (6 bases). Germline assignment: CDR1 SGHRS and CDR2 YFSETQ. Trimming removed 2 bases from V and 3 bases from J, with 9 bases in between. This CDR3 has 14 amino acids. CDR3 sequence reads: CASSFSGDNQPQHF. The CDR3, as DNA: TGCGCCAGCAGCTTTTCAGGGGACAATCAGCCCCAGCATTTT.

The table lists this clonotype with many counts. A library made for alpha chains picked up this beta chain off target, so its size means little. The gene calls are TRBV11-3 and TRBJ2-1; 9 bases align to TRBD2. Trimming removed 4 bases from V and 5 bases from J; junction bases left unmatched: 12. This CDR3 has 17 amino acids. CDR1 and CDR2 from the germline V gene are SGHNT and YENEEA. CDR3 sequence reads: CASSSRGSGRAHNEQFF. In DNA, the CDR3 is TGTGCCAGCAGCTCCCGGGGTAGCGGGAGAGCTCACAATGAGCAGTTCTTC. The full variable domain, rest sourced from reference TRBV11-3 and TRBJ2-1, is EAGVVQSPRYKIIEKKQPVAFWCNPISGHNTLYWYLQNLGQGPELLIRYENEEAVDDSQLPKDRFSAERLKGVDSTLKIQPAELGDSAVYLCASSSRGSGRAHNEQFFGPGTRLTVL.

This clonotype was observed at least ten times. This beta chain represents an off-target read in a library built for alpha chains; its size is of limited meaning. J is TRBJ2-5 and V is TRBV3-1; 9 bases agree with TRBD1. The V and J ends lost 5 bases and 5 bases, in that order; junction bases with no gene match: 9. The CDR3 is made up of 15 amino acids. Germline loops: CDR1 LGHDT, CDR2 YNNKEL (reference sequence). CDR3 in amino acids: CASSYTDRGGETQYF. The CDR3 nucleotides are TGTGCCAGCAGCTATACGGACAGGGGAGGGGAGACCCAGTACTTC.

This clonotype was found many times. Because the library targeted alpha chains, this beta chain is an off-target read whose size means little. The chain uses TRBV27 and TRBJ2-1; D call uncertain. CDR3 length: 15 amino acids. V was shortened by 2 bases and J by 0 bases, with 8 bases between the two germline ends. Looked up from germline, CDR1 is MNHEY and CDR2 is SMNVEV (reference sequence). The CDR3 nucleotides are TGTGCCAGCAGTTTAACAGTGAGCTCCTACAATGAGCAGTTCTTC. As protein: CASSLTVSSYNEQFF.

This clonotype is medium-sized in the sample. This beta chain represents an off-target read in a library built for alpha chains; its size is of limited meaning. The V gene is TRBV6-1, the J gene TRBJ1-2; a weak D match, TRBD1 (6 bases). V lost 4 bases, J lost 6 bases, and 12 bases lay in between. Germline CDR1 MNHNS, CDR2 SASEGT. The CDR3 has 13 amino acids. The CDR3 reads CASSAQGGDGYTF. The CDR3 DNA follows: TGTGCCAGCAGTGCTCAAGGGGGTGATGGCTACACCTTC.

In this sample, this clonotype turned up many times. The library was designed around alpha chains, so this beta chain is a stray read whose abundance carries little weight. The chain is built from TRBV30 and TRBJ1-1, with 7 bases fitting TRBD1. Trimming removed 3 bases from V and 1 base from J; junction bases left unmatched: 2. The germline gives CDR1 GTSNPN, CDR2 SVGIG (reference sequence). This CDR3 spans 13 amino acids. DNA of the CDR3: TGTGCCTGGAGGACAGGGTCGAACACTGAAGCTTTCTTT. Translating gives CAWRTGSNTEAFF.

Sample share makes this clonotype medium-sized (0.01 to 0.1%). This beta chain turned up in a library designed for alpha chains; as an off-target read, its abundance says little. The chain recombines TRBV27 with TRBJ2-3; 8 bases match TRBD2. The CDR3 consists of 15 residues. The V and J ends lost 2 bases and 3 bases, in that order; junction bases with no gene match: 4. Germline V gene sequence: CDR1 MNHEY, CDR2 SMNVEV (reference sequence). CDR3 in DNA: TGTGCCAGCAGTTTAACAGCGGGAGCGACAGATACGCAGTATTTT. Amino acid sequence: CASSLTAGATDTQYF.

In this sample, this clonotype turned up many times. Found in a library prepared for alpha chains, this beta chain is an off-target read, and its abundance has little meaning. The chain couples TRBV7-2 to TRBJ2-1; 7 positions agree with TRBD2. J was trimmed by 6 bases and V by 2 bases; bases with no gene match: 7. Germline CDR1 and CDR2: SGHTA and FQGNSA. CDR3 length equals 15 residues. The CDR3, as DNA: TGTGCCAGCAGCTTAACCGGGACGGGAGGCAATGAGCAGTTCTTC. Translated: CASSLTGTGGNEQFF. Looking up the rest from reference TRBV7-2 and TRBJ2-1 gives the full variable domain: GAGVSQSPSNKVTEKGKDVELRCDPISGHTALYWYRQSLGQGLEFLIYFQGNSAPDKSGLPSDRFSAERTGGSVSTLTIQRTQQEDSAVYLCASSLTGTGGNEQFFGPGTRLTVL.

A note on this clonotype: In a library made to pick up alpha chains, this beta chain is a stray read with a size that means little. The rearrangement joins TRBV29-1 to TRBJ2-7; 10 bases agree with TRBD1. With 0 bases clipped from V and 11 bases from J, the junction kept 4 bases outside the gene matches. Germline V gene sequence: CDR1 SQVTM, CDR2 ANQGSEA. The CDR3 is made up of 12 amino acids. The CDR3 sequence is CSVEEPGTGEYF. The CDR3 nucleotides are TGCAGCGTTGAAGAGCCCGGGACAGGGGAGTACTTC.

This clonotype was counted many times. Being off target in a library aimed at alpha chains, this beta chain has a size of little meaning. The chain links TRBV3-1 to TRBJ1-1; no firm D call. Germline values: CDR1 LGHDT, CDR2 YNNKEL (reference sequence). The V end was cut by 1 base, the J end by 1 base, with 13 bases between. CDR3 length equals 16 residues. The CDR3 DNA reads as TGTGCCAGCAGCCAAGGTCCAGCAGGAGGGAACACTGAAGCTTTCTTT. Translating it yields CASSQGPAGGNTEAFF. The full variable domain, completed using reference TRBV3-1 and TRBJ1-1, is DTAVSQTPKYLVTQMGNDKSIKCEQNLGHDTMYWYKQDSKKFLKIMFSYNNKELIINETVPNRFSPKSPDKAHLNLHINSLELGDSAVYFCASSQGPAGGNTEAFFGQGTRLTVV.

A remark on this clonotype: Because the library targeted alpha chains, this beta chain is an off-target read whose size means little. The chain employs TRBV4-3 and TRBJ1-2; unclear D gene. Trimming shortened V by 0 bases and J by 8 bases, and 13 bases separated the two germline ends. The CDR3 totals 14 residues. Germline CDR1 is LGHNA and CDR2 is YSLEER. CDR3 loop: CASSQDWGTAGYTF. The CDR3, as DNA: TGCGCCAGCAGCCAAGATTGGGGAACGGCCGGCTACACCTTC.

This clonotype is labeled as hyperexpanded. This beta chain was picked up by a library intended for alpha chains and is off target, so its count carries little meaning. The rearrangement joins TRBV7-2 to TRBJ2-1, with unresolved D. With 1 base removed from V and 7 bases from J, the gap between germline ends came to 5 bases. Germline CDR1 SGHTA, CDR2 FQGNSA. CDR3 length: 12 residues. The DNA for the CDR3 is TGTGCCAGCAGCTTAGAGCGTAATGAGCAGTTCTTC. Its protein is CASSLERNEQFF.

Regarding this clonotype: For a library built for alpha chains, this beta chain is a stray read; little rests on its size. V gene TRBV6-6 combines with J gene TRBJ1-1; TRBD1 matches at 7 bases. Germline V CDR1 and CDR2: MNHNY, SVGAGI (reference sequence). Losses at the gene ends were 4 bases for V and 12 bases for J; bases not matched to a gene: 5. CDR3 length: 11 amino acids. CDR3: CASSLQGGTFF. CDR3 sequence (DNA): TGTGCCAGCAGTTTGCAGGGGGGGACTTTCTTT.

This clonotype is medium-sized by share. This beta chain is a stray sequence in a library constructed for alpha chains; its clone size is not meaningful. The chain couples TRBV6-5 to TRBJ2-3; 8 nucleotides agree with TRBD2. CDR3 size: 15 residues. Germline V gives CDR1 MNHEY, CDR2 SVGAGI. V lost 2 bases to trimming and J lost 4 bases; unmatched junction nucleotides: 5. The CDR3 DNA follows: TGTGCCAGCAGTTACCAAGCGGGAGTGTCAGATACGCAGTATTTT. Translating gives CASSYQAGVSDTQYF.